Listed below are T cell receptor beta chains from one sample, sequenced in a study of blood T cell repertoires in COVID-19. The method was immunoSEQ multiplex PCR; TCRdb's version includes in-frame clones alone and lacks a portion of them. The sample has around 390,000 clones, roughly 89% seen once. Sequencing was done on a sample of PBMCs or T cells enriched from blood (not recorded which). These TCRs come from a woman between 50 and 59 years old who had recovered from COVID-19. Both conserved end residues are part of each CDR3. A D gene is named only where the DNA matches it firmly. Rows give clone size only sometimes, using once, few, many, or a class for an expanded clone.

DNA	CDR3	J	size	V	D
TGTGCCAGCAGCCACGGTAGCGGATTCTATGGCTACACCTTC	CASSHGSGFYGYTF	TRBJ1-2	-	TRBV7-8	-
TGTGCCAGCAGTCCGGGACAGATACAAGAGACCCAGTACTTC	CASSPGQIQETQYF	TRBJ2-5	-	TRBV2	TRBD1
TGTGCCAGCAGCTCTAGCCCGAAAGTAATCAATGAGCAGTTCTTC	CASSSSPKVINEQFF	TRBJ2-1	-	TRBV5-6	-
TGTGCCAGCAGTTTACTTGGACTAGTCCCCTACGAGCAGTACTTC	CASSLLGLVPYEQYF	TRBJ2-7	-	TRBV27	TRBD2
TGTGCCAGCAGCCCCGGGACAGTCTATGGCTACACCTTC	CASSPGTVYGYTF	TRBJ1-2	-	TRBV7-2	TRBD1
TGCAGCGTGGGGGGTTCGGGCTACACCTTC	CSVGGSGYTF	TRBJ1-2	-	TRBV29-1	-
TGTGCCAGCAGCGTGGCGACAGGGGCCTCCAGGCTGTTTTTT	CASSVATGASRLFF	TRBJ2-2	once	TRBV7-2	TRBD1
TGTGCCAGCAGTTACAGGGACAGCTTCTCCTACGAGCAGTACTTC	CASSYRDSFSYEQYF	TRBJ2-7	-	TRBV6-5	TRBD1
TGTGCCAGCAGCTCCCGAGAGGGGGGGGACGAGCAGTACTTC	CASSSREGGDEQYF	TRBJ2-7	-	TRBV13	-
TGTGCCAGCAGTTTGTCGGGTCCCCCGTTGAGGTATGGCTACACCTTC	CASSLSGPPLRYGYTF	TRBJ1-2	-	TRBV27	-
TGTGCCAGCAGCTCACGACGGGGGAATGAGCAGTTCTTC	CASSSRRGNEQFF	TRBJ2-1	-	TRBV7-8	-
TGCAGCGGGACTATGTCTGGAAACACCATATATTTT	CSGTMSGNTIYF	TRBJ1-3	few	TRBV29-1	-
TGTGCCAGCAGCTTGACAGGGGGCTACGAGCAGTACTTC	CASSLTGGYEQYF	TRBJ2-7	once	TRBV5-8	TRBD1
TGTGCCAGCAGGACAGGGGGTCGGAACACTGAAGCTTTCTTT	CASRTGGRNTEAFF	TRBJ1-1	-	TRBV6-5	TRBD1
TGTGCCAGCAGCTTAAGACAGACCAATGAGCAGTTCTTC	CASSLRQTNEQFF	TRBJ2-1	-	TRBV7-2	-
TGCACCAGCAGCCAAGATCGAGACAGGGGGGATAATCAGCCCCAGCATTTT	CTSSQDRDRGDNQPQHF	TRBJ1-5	-	TRBV1	-
TGTGCCAGCAGCGTAGCGGTAACCGGGGAGCTGTTTTTT	CASSVAVTGELFF	TRBJ2-2	-	TRBV9	-
TGTGCCATCAGTGAGTCGCGGGACGAGCAGTACTTC	CAISESRDEQYF	TRBJ2-7	-	TRBV10-3	-
TGCGCCAGCAGCCAAGACCCCGTTGGGGGGTCCACTCGTGAGCAGTTCTTC	CASSQDPVGGSTREQFF	TRBJ2-1	few	TRBV4-1	-
TGTGCCAGCAGCTTAGAGCGGGGGGGCATGCATACGCAGTATTTT	CASSLERGGMHTQYF	TRBJ2-3	-	TRBV13	TRBD2
TGTGCCAGTGTAGACAGGGACTCTAGCACAGATACGCAGTATTTT	CASVDRDSSTDTQYF	TRBJ2-3	-	TRBV19	-
TGTGCCAGCAGCCAAGGGACTAGCGGGGGCGATACGCAGTATTTT	CASSQGTSGGDTQYF	TRBJ2-3	-	TRBV7-2	TRBD2
TGTGCCAGCAGCTCCCAGAGTAGCGGGGGCTTTCGAGAGCAGTTCTTC	CASSSQSSGGFREQFF	TRBJ2-1	-	TRBV11-3	TRBD2
TGTGCCAGCAGCTACTCCCCAGGGGATGTCGAGCAGTACTTC	CASSYSPGDVEQYF	TRBJ2-7	-	TRBV3-1/TRBV3-2	-
TGTGCCAGCAGTTTATTCACCGGGCGGACAGGGAGGTCGGAAGCTTTCTTT	CASSLFTGRTGRSEAFF	TRBJ1-1	-	TRBV27	TRBD1
TGCGCCAGCAGCCCCGGACAGCAGAACACTGAAGCTTTCTTT	CASSPGQQNTEAFF	TRBJ1-1	-	TRBV5-1	-
TGCGCCAGCAGCCCGGGGGACAGACTTAACTATGGCTACACCTTC	CASSPGDRLNYGYTF	TRBJ1-2	-	TRBV4-3	TRBD1
TGTGCCTGGAGCGGCCAGGGGGCGCGTACCGGGGAGCTGTTTTTT	CAWSGQGARTGELFF	TRBJ2-2	-	TRBV30	TRBD1